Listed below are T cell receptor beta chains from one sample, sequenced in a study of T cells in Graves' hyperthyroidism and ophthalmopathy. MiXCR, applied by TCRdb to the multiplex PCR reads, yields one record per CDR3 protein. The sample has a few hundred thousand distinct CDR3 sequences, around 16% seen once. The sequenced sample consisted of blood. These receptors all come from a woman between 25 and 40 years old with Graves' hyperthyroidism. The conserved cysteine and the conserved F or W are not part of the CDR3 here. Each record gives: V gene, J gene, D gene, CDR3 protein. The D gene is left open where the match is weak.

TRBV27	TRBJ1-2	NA	ASSLRWSSDGYT
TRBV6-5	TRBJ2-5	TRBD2	ASSYSKLAETQY
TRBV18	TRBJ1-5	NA	ASSDGGANQPQH
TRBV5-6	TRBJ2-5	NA	ASSLAPETQY
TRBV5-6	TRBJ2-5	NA	ASSVDRAQETQY
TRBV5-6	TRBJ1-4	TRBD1	ASSPGQQFNEKLF
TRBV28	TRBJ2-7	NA	ASRTAGEVAYEQY
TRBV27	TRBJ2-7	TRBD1	ASGITGGSYEQY
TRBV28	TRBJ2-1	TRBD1	ASSPRQGAANEQF
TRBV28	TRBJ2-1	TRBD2	ASRSAGGPRNEQF
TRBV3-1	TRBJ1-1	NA	ASSRRGEDTEAF
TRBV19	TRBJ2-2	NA	ASSIVSGQGTGELF
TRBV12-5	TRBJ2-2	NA	ASGLVKGPFTGELF
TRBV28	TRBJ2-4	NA	ASSLLGRGNVQY
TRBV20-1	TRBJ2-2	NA	SARAEGGTGELF
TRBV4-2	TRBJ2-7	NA	ASSQPGQYSYEQY
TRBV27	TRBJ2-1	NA	ATSGYGSYNEQF
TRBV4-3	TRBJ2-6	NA	ASSQDEGGGANVLT
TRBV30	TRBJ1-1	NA	AWRPDPQGNTEAF
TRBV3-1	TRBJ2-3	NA	ASSQVDGDTQY
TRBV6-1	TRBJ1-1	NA	ASSSRPPPTEAF
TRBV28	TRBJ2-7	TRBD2	AGSSGRETFEQY
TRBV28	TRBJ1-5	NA	ASSFPGALGPQH
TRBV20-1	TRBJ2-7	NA	SASAGNRAYEQY
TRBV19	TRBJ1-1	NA	ASSIDRGVRNTEAF
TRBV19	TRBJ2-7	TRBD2	ASSANNPSGKSSYEQY
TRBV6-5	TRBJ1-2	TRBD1	ASSYRGRVYGYT
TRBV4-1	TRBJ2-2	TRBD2	ASSQDRGLAGELF
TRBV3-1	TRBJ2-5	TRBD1	ASSQEGTGFQETQY
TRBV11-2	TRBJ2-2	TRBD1	ASSLPRQGNTGELF
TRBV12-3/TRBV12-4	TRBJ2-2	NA	ASSLGTSANIGELF
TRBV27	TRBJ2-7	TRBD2	ASSFLLAGGPGSYEQY
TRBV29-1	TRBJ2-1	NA	SVAVGDEQF
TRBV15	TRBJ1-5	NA	ATSKRPGQSNQPQH
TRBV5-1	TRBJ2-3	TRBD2	ASSLGNSGAGVGADTQY
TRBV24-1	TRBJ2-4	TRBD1	ATSDNGQGMGNIQY
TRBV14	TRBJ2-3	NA	ASSQIGRRASTDTQY
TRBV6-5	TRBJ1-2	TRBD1	ASSYSPRQGEGYT
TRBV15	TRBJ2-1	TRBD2	ATSRARLADNNEQF
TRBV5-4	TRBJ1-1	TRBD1	ASSEGTGPTEAF
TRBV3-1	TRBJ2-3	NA	ASSQGFGGSSTDTQY
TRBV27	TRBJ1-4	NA	ASSTQAVDEKLF
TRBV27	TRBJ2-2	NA	AGSQNTGELF
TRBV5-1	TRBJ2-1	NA	ASRRDRYEQF
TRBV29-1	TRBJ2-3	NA	SVDGGPSGDTQY
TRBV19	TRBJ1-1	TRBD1	ASRPGTGAEMNTEAF
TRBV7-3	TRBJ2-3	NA	ASSQAPPTQY
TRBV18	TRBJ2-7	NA	ASSPSGTTYEQY
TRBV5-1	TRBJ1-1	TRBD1	ASSWGQPNTEAF
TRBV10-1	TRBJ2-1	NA	ASSTTSNNEQF
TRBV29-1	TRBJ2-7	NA	SALWGRYEQY
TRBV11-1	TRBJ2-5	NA	ASSPIHQETQY
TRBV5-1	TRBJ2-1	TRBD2	ASSLAGSGPNNEQF
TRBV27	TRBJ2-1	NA	ASSSRTGDMNEQF
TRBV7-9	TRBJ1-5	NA	ASSLSYDDQPQH